This T cell receptor (beta chain) was profiled in a study of post-analysis software for immune sequencing data. V was clipped by 3 bases and J by 8 bases; unmatched bases: 6. CDR1 DFQATT and CDR2 SNEGSKA come from the germline V gene (reference sequence). The CDR3 contains 13 residues. TCR beta cDNA libraries had unique molecular identifiers. From the PCR reads, TCRdb called clonotypes with MiXCR, one entry per CDR3 protein. Among some 160,000 distinct CDR3 sequences listed, approximately 35% were seen once. The clonotype was recovered from a girl aged 5-17 years with multiple sclerosis. The chain couples TRBV20-1 to TRBJ2-1, with 8 bases matching TRBD2. The input for sequencing was blood, taken after autologous hematopoietic stem cell transplantation. CDR3 nucleotide sequence: TGCAGTGCTAGGGGACTAGGAACGGATGAGCAGTTCTTC. This sequence encodes CSARGLGTDEQFF.